Below are 10 T cell receptor beta chains sequenced from a single sample in a study of shared clonotypes between healthy human individuals. Clones were read by immunoSEQ multiplex PCR, and TCRdb kept only the in-frame ones, dropping some. In the table there are around 700,000 clones, about 74% of which are singletons. The sequenced sample consisted of memory CD4+ T cells sorted from blood. Described subset: CD45RA-negative fraction. The receptor set was obtained from a woman aged 25-40 years in good health.

In its sample, this clone was seen a few times. This rearrangement joins TRBV28 to TRBJ1-1, with 10 bases matching TRBD1. Per germline, CDR1 MDHEN and CDR2 SYDVKM. Trimming at V came to 4 bases and at J to 5 bases, leaving 4 bases not matched to a gene. This CDR3 comprises 14 residues. The CDR3 loop is CASSYPGQGTEAFF. The CDR3 coding sequence is TGTGCCAGCAGTTATCCGGGACAGGGGACTGAAGCTTTCTTT.

The gene calls are TRBV7-7 and TRBJ2-3; D unclear. In germline, CDR1 is SSHAT, CDR2 FNYEAQ (reference sequence). CDR3 length equals 12 residues. Trimming removed 5 bases from V and 6 bases from J, with 9 bases in between. The CDR3 bases are TGTGCCAGCAGCCCAGTCAGTGATACGCAGTATTTT. This encodes CASSPVSDTQYF.

V and J are TRBV11-2 and TRBJ2-5; TRBD2 is a possible D gene (6 bases). CDR1 SGHAT and CDR2 FQNNGV come from the germline V gene. V lost 1 base, J lost 3 bases, and 12 bases lay in between. The length of the CDR3 is 15 residues. Written as DNA, the CDR3 is TGTGCCAGCAGCTTAGGGACTGGGGGGAAAGAGACCCAGTACTTC. Residues: CASSLGTGGKETQYF.

V and J are TRBV5-5 and TRBJ1-5; D gene ambiguous. The CDR3 has 11 amino acids. The germline V and J ends were trimmed by 5 bases and 9 bases, with 9 bases remaining between them. Germline-derived CDR1 and CDR2 are SGHKS and YYEKEE (reference sequence). The CDR3 spells CASRGGGPQHF. The CDR3 nucleotides are TGTGCCAGCAGAGGTGGTGGGCCCCAGCATTTT.

This chain joins TRBV15 and TRBJ1-3; 7 nucleotides align to TRBD1. This CDR3 has 15 residues. Per germline, CDR1 LNHNV and CDR2 YYDKDF (reference sequence). Losses at the gene ends were 5 bases for V and 0 bases for J; bases not matched to a gene: 4. The CDR3 loop reads CATSPRTGSGNTIYF. CDR3 bases: TGTGCCACCAGCCCACGGACAGGCTCTGGAAACACCATATATTTT.

V gene TRBV19 combines with J gene TRBJ2-7, with D tentatively TRBD1 or TRBD2 (6 bases each). The CDR3 covers 17 residues. Germline values: CDR1 LNHDA, CDR2 SQIVND (reference sequence). Trimming removed 4 bases from V and 3 bases from J, with 22 bases in between. CDR3 DNA: TGTGCCAGTAGTACCCTCCCGCGGAGGGGGATAGTCTACGAGCAGTACTTC. This gives the protein CASSTLPRRGIVYEQYF.

The J gene is TRBJ2-7, the V gene TRBV28; 8 positions match TRBD1. V shed 4 bases and J 6 bases; nucleotides not matched to a gene: 8. From germline, CDR1 is MDHEN and CDR2 SYDVKM. The CDR3 consists of 14 residues. The CDR3 DNA reads as TGTGCCAGCAGTTCGGGACAGGTAGAAACCGAGCAGTACTTC. It is translated as CASSSGQVETEQYF.

The V gene is TRBV27, the J gene TRBJ2-7; D could derive from TRBD1 or TRBD2 (5 bases each). V was clipped by 6 bases and J by 0 bases, with 15 bases between them. This CDR3 is 15 amino acids long. Looked up from germline, CDR1 is MNHEY and CDR2 is SMNVEV (reference sequence). The CDR3 sequence: CASRDDRDHSYEQYF. CDR3 coding DNA: TGTGCCAGCAGGGATGACCGGGACCACTCCTACGAGCAGTACTTC.

The rearrangement uses TRBV6-6 and TRBJ2-6, with D tentatively TRBD1 (6 bases). CDR3 size: 16 residues. Trimming stripped 7 bases from V and 1 base from J, with 14 bases between. Per germline, CDR1 MNHNY and CDR2 SVGAGI (reference sequence). As DNA, the CDR3 is TGTGCCAGCATCGACGAGAGGGGGTCTGGGGCCAACGTCCTGACTTTC. Translating it yields CASIDERGSGANVLTF.

V usage is TRBV6-1 and J usage is TRBJ2-7; 10 bases are a match to TRBD1. The V and J ends lost 8 bases and 2 bases, in that order; junction bases with no gene match: 6. The CDR3 length is 14 residues. Germline lookup yields CDR1 MNHNS and CDR2 SASEGT. CDR3 residues: CASAAGTGAYEQYF. Written as DNA, the CDR3 is TGTGCCAGCGCGGCCGGGACAGGGGCCTACGAGCAGTACTTC.